Shown below are 13 T cell receptor beta chains from a single sample sequenced in a study of cytomegalovirus exposure and HLA in healthy donors. It was with 60 Vbeta and 13 Jbeta primers that the PCR ran. Clones were sequenced by immunoSEQ multiplex PCR, and TCRdb holds only the in-frame ones, with some missing. The sample lists tens of thousands of clones, approximately 61% occurring once. Sequenced input: PBMCs. These receptors came from a man aged 45-60 years in good health and CMV-seropositive.

The rearrangement joins TRBV28 to TRBJ1-1; D possibly corresponds to TRBD1 (5 bases). Germline lookup yields CDR1 MDHEN and CDR2 SYDVKM. With 6 bases removed from V and 6 bases from J, the gap between germline ends came to 14 bases. This CDR3 comprises 13 residues. Here the CDR3 reads CASSHQGLAEAFF. The CDR3 coding sequence is TGTGCCAGCAGCCATCAGGGATTGGCTGAAGCTTTCTTT.

CDR3 in amino acids: CASSLTDRDNSPLHF. DNA for the CDR3: TGTGCCAGCAGCTTAACGGACAGAGATAATTCACCCCTCCACTTT. V and J are TRBV7-8 and TRBJ1-6; D may be TRBD1 (6 bases). V lost 2 bases, J lost 5 bases, and 10 bases lay in between. The germline CDR1 and CDR2 sequences are SGHVS and FQNEAQ. This CDR3 spans 15 amino acids.

The V gene is TRBV28, the J gene TRBJ2-2, with D unclear. The CDR3 spans 13 residues. Per germline, CDR1 MDHEN and CDR2 SYDVKM. Trimming removed 1 base from V and 4 bases from J, with 4 bases in between. The CDR3: CASSLFITGELFF. In nucleotides, the CDR3 is TGTGCCAGCAGTTTATTTATCACCGGGGAGCTGTTTTTT.

The chain employs TRBV29-1 and TRBJ2-7; D not resolved. Trimming took 4 bases from V and 0 from J, leaving 4 bases between them. This CDR3 has 11 residues. Germline values: CDR1 SQVTM, CDR2 ANQGSEA. The CDR3 loop is CSVASSYEQYF. CDR3 sequence (DNA): TGCAGCGTTGCCAGCTCCTACGAGCAGTACTTC.

This chain links TRBV6-5 with TRBJ2-2, with TRBD1 matching 8 bases. The germline V gene encodes CDR1 MNHEY and CDR2 SVGAGI. The CDR3 has 14 residues. With V trimmed by 7 bases and J by 2 bases, 3 bases remained unmatched. The CDR3 bases are TGTGCCAGCACCGGGACAGGTAACACCGGGGAGCTGTTTTTT. Its protein is CASTGTGNTGELFF.

The gene calls are TRBV6-1 and TRBJ2-5; TRBD1 is a possible D gene (6 bases). The CDR3 loop spans 10 amino acids. V was pared by 8 bases and J by 5 bases, with 6 bases between. The germline CDR1 and CDR2 sequences are MNHNS and SASEGT. CDR3 region: CASGQETQYF. The CDR3 DNA reads as TGTGCCAGCGGACAGGAGACCCAGTACTTC.

The genes are TRBV30 and TRBJ1-6; possible D gene TRBD1, 6 bases. Trimming removed 0 bases at V and 11 bases at J, with 11 bases between. Germline-derived CDR1 and CDR2 are GTSNPN and SVGIG (reference sequence). The CDR3 covers 13 residues. The CDR3 protein is CAWSVGGRAPLHF. The CDR3 region has the DNA TGTGCCTGGAGTGTAGGGGGAAGGGCACCCCTCCACTTT.

V is TRBV9 and J is TRBJ2-5; D may be TRBD1 (5 bases). Trimming took 0 bases from V and 4 from J, leaving 7 bases between them. The CDR3 extends over 13 amino acids. In germline, CDR1 is SGDLS, CDR2 YYNGEE. CDR3 coding DNA: TGTGCCAGCAGCGTAGCAGGGCGAGAGACCCAGTACTTC. Encoded protein: CASSVAGRETQYF.

The CDR3, as DNA: TGCAGCGTGCGGGGGGGCAACACAGATACGCAGTATTTT. This gives the protein CSVRGGNTDTQYF. The genes are TRBV29-1 and TRBJ2-3; 9 bases align to TRBD2. This CDR3 contains 13 residues. V lost 6 bases, J lost 2 bases, and 3 bases stayed unmatched. Germline assignment: CDR1 SQVTM and CDR2 ANQGSEA.

V usage is TRBV4-1 and J usage is TRBJ1-5; the D gene is possibly TRBD1 (5 bases). CDR1 is MGHRA, CDR2 YSYEKL, per germline. V lost 6 bases to trimming and J lost 0 bases, with 12 bases between them. The CDR3 spans 15 residues. CDR3 sequence (DNA): TGCGCCAGCAGGGCGGGGCCCTCTAGCAATCAGCCCCAGCATTTT. Translation: CASRAGPSSNQPQHF.

This clone is categorized as medium-sized. The chain links TRBV28 to TRBJ2-1; 7 nucleotides align to TRBD2. The CDR3 is 16 amino acids. V was clipped by 4 bases and J by 8 bases; unmatched bases: 14. CDR1 and CDR2 (germline): MDHEN, SYDVKM. The CDR3 nucleotides read TGTGCCAGCAGTTCCCCTGGGGAGGGCAGGGAAGATGAGCAGTTCTTC. Its translation is CASSSPGEGREDEQFF.

The chain is built from TRBV6-5 and TRBJ2-4, with D unresolved. From germline, CDR1 is MNHEY and CDR2 SVGAGI. The CDR3 has 15 residues. V lost 5 bases and J 0 bases, leaving 11 bases between the germline ends. The CDR3 is CASSRTAVAKNIQYF. The CDR3 DNA reads as TGTGCCAGCAGTAGAACGGCGGTAGCCAAAAACATTCAGTACTTC.

This chain uses TRBV30 with TRBJ2-5; TRBD2 matches 15 bases. Germline CDR1 reads GTSNPN; CDR2 reads SVGIG (reference sequence). V trimming: 3 bases; J trimming: 6 bases; junction bases outside the gene matches: 11. The CDR3 contains 17 residues. CDR3 in DNA: TGTGCCTGGAGGCTCCTTCGGACTAGCGGGGGGGCACAGACCCAGTACTTC. This sequence encodes CAWRLLRTSGGAQTQYF.